The TCR beta chain described here comes from a study of radiation and T cells in renal cell carcinoma (dated by TCRdb to 2020 to 2022). For the study in its entirety: In total, roughly 53 samples underwent TCR beta sequencing: some 26 tumors plus 27 peripheral blood samples. Across all 50 or so samples, several million unique CDR3 nucleotide sequences encoding 2 million to 3 million unique CDR3 amino acid sequences were identified. Points the paper makes about the study in general: An increase in top tumor clonotypes in blood was observed from baseline to 2 weeks post-radiation, followed by contraction by 4 weeks, which was taken to suggest transient expansion of tumor-resident clones. Because pretreatment tumor biopsies were not available, the study could not determine whether clonotypes were already present within the tumor at baseline. Because only small tumor regions of roughly 1 g were available, intratumoral heterogeneity was not captured. The single-armed trial design could not address effects of radiation dose or scheduling on the TCR repertoire. A greater number of dominant CDR3 motifs was detected in irradiated tumors than in control tumors, and a larger share of the repertoire was occupied by these motifs in irradiated tumors than in control tumors. Compared with controls, irradiated tumors had higher TCR clonality, as the top 100 clonotypes made up an average of approximately 50% of the repertoire, versus about 40% in nephrectomy-only tumors.

Worth noting for this clone: What this receptor recognizes is not known. Base qualities are not at hand, and no much larger clone is one base apart.

The immunoSEQ kit was used, according to the manufacturer's recommendations, to generate TCR beta libraries from genomic DNA. To prepare libraries, a first multiplex PCR with proprietary primers was run, followed by a second PCR that added unique barcodes, and a bead cleanup was done after each round. A kit-provided positive control reaction and a negative control reaction were included in every sample batch. The final libraries underwent checking on an Agilent 4200 TapeStation D1000 ScreenTape, volumetric pooling, and quantification by qPCR. An Illumina NextSeq500 fitted with a MidOutput 150-cycle cartridge performed the sequencing, running 156 Read1 cycles and 15 Index1 cycles with the kit's custom primers. The pooled library was loaded at approximately 1 pM, and about 19% PhiX control was spiked in. As for the original processing: Vendor-processed data were analyzed in R, and a clonotype was defined as all T cells sharing the same CDR3 nucleotide sequence. In the clone abundance analyses, frequencies were normalized to the 10,000 most abundant clones in each sample. Before analysis, public T cell clones were removed, and these numbered fewer than five per sample on average. The dominant motif analysis was done with ImmunoMap using the PAM10 matrix, a gap penalty of 30, and a homology threshold of 0.3, and motifs with a cumulative frequency of at least 0.01 were considered dominant. An abundance difference of at least 32-fold between compartments was the criterion for calling clonotypes tumor-enriched or baseline blood-enriched. Tumor-blood repertoire similarity was measured with the Baroni-Urbani and Buser coefficient, and groups were compared using two-tailed Wilcoxon tests in R. As stored in TCRdb, this immuneACCESS dataset retains in-frame rearrangements with V and J assigned. A fraction of the clones does not appear; measured against another copy, unresolved V genes explain less than half of the discrepancy, and the remainder lacks a known reason. The DNA was the basis for D and trimming; V, J and clone size are from that table. A total of around 9,600 clones appear in this sample, less than 75% of them only once. In total, the top ten clones hold 19% of the sample.

The time point label on this specimen signifies: tumor resected at nephrectomy. This specimen's treatment or condition label, interpreted: 15 Gy SBRT to primary tumor, nephrectomy 4 weeks later. Samples were obtained from a clinical trial, in which 15 Gy stereotactic body radiation therapy was delivered to primary renal cell carcinomas and nephrectomy was performed 4 weeks later. All patients had renal cell carcinoma with clear cell pathology. Tumors were mechanically dissociated, digested with collagenase/hyaluronidase at 37 °C, processed in gentleMACS C tubes, and stored in liquid nitrogen. The QIAamp DNA Blood Mini Kit (Qiagen) was used to prepare genomic DNA for TCR sequencing. Only samples passing all quality control checks were included in the analyses. Including cysteine and phenylalanine, the CDR3 has 16 amino acids. Only the CDR3 part of the read is kept: 48 bases, read in frame from the first base. The germline V gene gives CDR1 as SGHRS and CDR2 as YFSETQ. V loses 0 bases of germline sequence and J loses 1 base, and the interval between the two ends is 11 bases.

In this chain, TRBV5-1 is recombined with TRBJ1-5, with a tentative D gene TRBD1 over 6 matching bases. This specimen consisted of tumor tissue, obtained from a patient whose treatment included radiotherapy and nephrectomy. This TCR was recovered from a man aged 60 to 69 with renal cell carcinoma. The CDR3 reads as follows: CASSLGGTFSNQPQHF. The nucleotide sequence reads TGCGCCAGCAGCTTGGGGGGGACATTCAGCAATCAGCCCCAGCATTTT.